This T cell receptor (beta chain) was obtained from a study of neurological immune-mediated disorders. The CDR3 loop spans 15 amino acids. J lost 2 bases, V lost 5 bases, and 7 bases had no gene match. CDR1 is DFQATT, CDR2 SNEGSKA, per germline (reference sequence). A 10-nucleotide random UMI tagged transcripts in template-switch 5'RACE cDNA synthesis. TCRdb re-called the 5' RACE reads with MiXCR, one entry per CDR3 protein. The sample consists of fewer than 40,000 distinct CDR3 sequences, around 5.9% of them appearing once. This clonotype was counted ten times or more. This TCR derives from a woman aged 45-65 years in good health. Sequenced material: CD4+ T cells from blood. The chain has TRBV20-1 and TRBJ2-1; 9 bases align to TRBD2. The CDR3 sequence is CSARAGGRAYNEQFF. CDR3 in DNA: TGCAGTGCTCGAGCGGGGGGTAGGGCCTACAATGAGCAGTTCTTC.